This TCR beta chain was captured in a study of identifying expanded T cells in peripheral blood. The study, taken as a whole, reports: Clone count variance between approximately 2-week samples rose with total template count.

During the collection period, no donor immune events like infections were recorded. The ends lost 1 base at V and 5 bases at J; junction bases unmatched: 1. CDR1 is SGHTA, CDR2 FQGTGA, per germline. The CDR3 covers 13 residues. Here immunoSEQ multiplex PCR was the method, and the copy in TCRdb shows in-frame clones only, minus some. Among 55,000 to 75,000 clones, approximately 87% were seen once, and the ten largest hold just over 4.5%. Comment on this clone: What it binds is unknown.

The sequencing sample was made of blood. The genes are TRBV7-3 and TRBJ2-5, with 7 positions matching TRBD1. The TCR was taken from a person between 18 and 75 years old in good health. The CDR3 bases are TGTGCCAGCAGCTTAATGACAGGGGAGACCCAGTACTTC. It yields the protein CASSLMTGETQYF.